The rows below give T cell receptor beta chains drawn from one sample of a study of cytomegalovirus exposure and HLA in healthy donors. Method: immunoSEQ multiplex PCR; TCRdb's copy keeps in-frame clones and lacks some. This table holds around 120,000 clones, roughly 88% found once. Sequenced: PBMCs. Receptors originate from a boy between 10 and 17 years old in good health and CMV-seronegative. CDR3s include the opening cysteine and the closing phenylalanine or tryptophan. Fields, in order: V gene, D gene, J gene, clone size, CDR3 protein, CDR3 DNA. The D gene is left open where the match is weak. Part of the rows lack a size; the others show once, few, many or a class for expanded clones.

>TRBV25-1|TRBD1|TRBJ1-5|few
CASRGQGLNQPQHF
TGTGCCAGCAGAGGACAGGGGCTAAATCAGCCCCAGCATTTT
>TRBV4-3|TRBD1|TRBJ1-2|.
CASSQDRGTAYGYTF
TGCGCCAGCAGCCAAGATCGGGGGACAGCCTATGGCTACACCTTC
>TRBV18|.|TRBJ2-1|.
CASSPGQDNEQFF
TGTGCCAGCTCACCGGGCCAGGACAATGAGCAGTTCTTC
>TRBV4-3|TRBD2|TRBJ2-1|.
CASSQALTSGGQEKQFF
TGCGCCAGCAGCCAAGCTTTGACTAGCGGGGGGCAAGAGAAGCAGTTCTTC
>TRBV5-1|.|TRBJ2-2|.
CASSTTRGGRELFF
TGCGCCAGCAGCACTACCAGGGGTGGGCGGGAGCTGTTTTTT
>TRBV25-1|TRBD1|TRBJ2-1|.
CASSGKTGSSYNEQFF
TGTGCCAGCAGTGGAAAGACAGGGAGCTCCTACAATGAGCAGTTCTTC
>TRBV29-1|.|TRBJ2-1|.
CSSTNGLNEQFF
TGCAGCTCCACTAATGGCTTAAATGAGCAGTTCTTC
>TRBV5-1|TRBD1|TRBJ1-2|.
CASSSGTGIIGYTF
TGCGCCAGCAGCTCAGGGACAGGGATTATTGGCTACACCTTC
>TRBV5-1|.|TRBJ1-2|.
CASSLAEVNYGYTF
TGCGCCAGCAGCTTGGCCGAGGTTAACTATGGCTACACCTTC
>TRBV25-1|.|TRBJ2-5|.
CASSRWETQYF
TGTGCCAGCAGTCGGTGGGAGACCCAGTACTTC
>TRBV7-3|TRBD2|TRBJ2-1|.
CASSSPASGSFEREQFF
TGTGCCAGCAGCTCGCCAGCTAGCGGGAGTTTTGAACGTGAGCAGTTCTTC
>TRBV5-4|.|TRBJ2-1|.
CASSLDPGVRDEQFF
TGTGCCAGCAGCTTGGATCCGGGAGTTAGGGATGAGCAGTTCTTC
>TRBV7-9|.|TRBJ2-2|.
CASNLLGGTNTGELFF
TGTGCCAGCAACCTTCTGGGGGGTACGAACACCGGGGAGCTGTTTTTT
>TRBV7-3|TRBD2|TRBJ2-1|.
CASSLTRTSFYEQFF
TGTGCCAGCAGCTTAACCAGGACTAGTTTCTATGAGCAGTTCTTC
>TRBV7-2|TRBD2|TRBJ2-7|.
CASSFAGLSYEQYF
TGTGCCAGCAGCTTCGCGGGACTATCCTACGAGCAGTACTTC
>TRBV11-2|TRBD2|TRBJ2-1|.
CASSFPGLGEQFF
TGTGCCAGCAGCTTTCCGGGACTAGGTGAGCAGTTCTTC
>TRBV7-9|TRBD1|TRBJ1-2|few
CASSSGQGTYYGYTF
TGTGCCAGCAGCTCCGGACAGGGCACTTACTATGGCTACACCTTC
>TRBV19|.|TRBJ2-7|.
CASTQTSLSYEQYF
TGTGCCAGTACCCAGACTAGTCTCTCCTACGAGCAGTACTTC
>TRBV5-6|.|TRBJ1-4|few
CASSLAGTSTNEKLFF
TGTGCCAGCAGCTTGGCTGGGACATCAACTAATGAAAAACTGTTTTTT
>TRBV4-1|TRBD1|TRBJ1-6|.
CASSQARDRGSVWALHF
TGCGCCAGCAGCCAAGCCCGGGACAGGGGGTCCGTATGGGCCCTCCACTTT
>TRBV7-8|TRBD2|TRBJ2-1|.
CASSLYGSGYRDEQFF
TGTGCCAGCAGCTTATACGGTAGCGGGTATCGCGATGAGCAGTTCTTC
>TRBV6-5|.|TRBJ1-1|.
CASSYSTGNEAFF
TGTGCCAGCAGTTACTCGACAGGTAATGAAGCTTTCTTT
>TRBV4-3|TRBD1|TRBJ1-4|few
CASSQVGGTGEKLFF
TGCGCCAGCAGCCAAGTTGGGGGGACAGGCGAAAAACTGTTTTTT
>TRBV5-5|TRBD1|TRBJ2-7|.
CASRDQGEHYEQYF
TGTGCCAGCAGGGACCAGGGGGAGCACTACGAGCAGTACTTC
>TRBV6-5|.|TRBJ2-1|.
CASSRTIDYEQFF
TGTGCCAGCAGTCGTACTATAGACTATGAGCAGTTCTTC
>TRBV20-1|.|TRBJ1-2|.
CSARDRYGYTF
TGCAGTGCTAGAGATCGCTATGGCTACACCTTC
>TRBV6-5|.|TRBJ1-1|few
CASNQKRADTEAFF
TGTGCCAGCAATCAAAAGAGGGCGGACACTGAAGCTTTCTTT
>TRBV29-1|.|TRBJ1-1|.
CSVEDLGADPPGNTEAFF
TGCAGCGTTGAAGATCTAGGTGCGGATCCGCCGGGGAACACTGAAGCTTTCTTT
>TRBV7-2|.|TRBJ1-5|.
CASSLVGTDGSNQPQHF
TGTGCCAGCAGCTTAGTAGGTACAGATGGAAGCAATCAGCCCCAGCATTTT
>TRBV29-1|TRBD1|TRBJ2-5|.
CSVTGGYDQETQYF
TGCAGCGTCACAGGGGGGTATGACCAAGAGACCCAGTACTTC
>TRBV6-4|.|TRBJ2-3|.
CASSDSSGARDTQYF
TGTGCCAGCAGTGACTCCTCCGGAGCAAGGGATACGCAGTATTTT
>TRBV7-2|.|TRBJ2-2|.
CASSLSGVTNTGELFF
TGTGCCAGCAGCTTATCAGGGGTCACGAACACCGGGGAGCTGTTTTTT
>TRBV5-4|TRBD1|TRBJ2-3|.
CASSLEYGTVEDTQYF
TGTGCCAGCAGCTTGGAGTATGGGACAGTCGAAGATACGCAGTATTTT
>TRBV4-1|TRBD2|TRBJ2-1|.
CASSQIPSGSAYNEQFF
TGCGCCAGCAGCCAAATCCCGAGCGGGAGCGCCTACAATGAGCAGTTCTTC
>TRBV7-8|TRBD1|TRBJ1-5|.
CASSAPGTGSQPQHF
TGTGCCAGCAGCGCCCCCGGGACAGGGTCCCAGCCCCAGCATTTT
>TRBV4-2|TRBD2|TRBJ2-7|.
CASSQESAGALYEQYF
TGTGCCAGCAGCCAAGAATCAGCGGGAGCTCTCTACGAGCAGTACTTC
>TRBV4-3|.|TRBJ2-1|.
CASTDRYNEQFF
TGCGCCAGCACCGACAGATACAATGAGCAGTTCTTC
>TRBV6-6|.|TRBJ1-2|.
CASSYPPGGEGYTF
TGTGCCAGCAGTTACCCCCCCGGGGGGGAAGGCTACACCTTC
>TRBV5-1|TRBD2|TRBJ2-1|.
CASSKTSGRTEQFF
TGCGCCAGCAGCAAGACTAGCGGGAGGACTGAGCAGTTCTTC
>TRBV27|.|TRBJ1-6|.
CASSLTDSLSSSPLHF
TGTGCCAGCAGTTTAACAGATTCATTATCGAGTTCACCCCTCCACTTT
>TRBV4-1|TRBD2|TRBJ2-5|once
CASSQDSGSSKETQYF
TGCGCCAGCAGCCAAGATAGCGGGAGCAGCAAAGAGACCCAGTACTTC